One sample yielded the 3 T cell receptor beta chains listed below, sequenced in a study of cytomegalovirus exposure and HLA in healthy donors. The PCR used 60 Vbeta and 13 Jbeta primers. Profiled with immunoSEQ multiplex PCR; TCRdb holds only in-frame clones, not every one. The sample holds 150,000 to 200,000 clones; around 75% are singletons and the top ten take around 3.1%. Sequenced sample: PBMCs. The receptors originated from a male donor in good health and CMV-seronegative.

The chain uses TRBV4-2 and TRBJ1-5; 11 nucleotides line up with TRBD1. Germline V CDR1 and CDR2: LGHNA, YNFKEQ. The V gene end was trimmed by 2 bases and the J gene end by 9 bases; junction bases not matched to a gene: 3. The CDR3 is 14 amino acids. CDR3: CASSQSDRGLPQHF. The CDR3 nucleotides read TGTGCCAGCAGCCAATCGGACAGGGGGCTGCCCCAGCATTTT.

This chain links TRBV2 with TRBJ2-3; possible D gene TRBD2, 5 bases. The germline CDR1 and CDR2 sequences are SNHLY and FYNNEI. V was clipped by 5 bases and J by 3 bases, with 9 bases between them. The CDR3 sequence is 13 residues long. The CDR3 DNA follows: TGTGCCAGCAGTTCCTGGACTACAGATACGCAGTATTTT. Translating gives CASSSWTTDTQYF.

This chain connects TRBV5-4 to TRBJ1-1; D gene uncertain. The CDR3 runs to 13 residues. V was pared by 2 bases and J by 4 bases, with 9 bases between. Per germline, CDR1 SGHNT and CDR2 YYREEE (reference sequence). The DNA for the CDR3 is TGTGCCAGCAGCTTTCAGTGGGCCACTGAAGCTTTCTTT. It translates to CASSFQWATEAFF.